This TCR beta chain emerged from a study of metastatic and nonmetastatic thyroid tumors. Notes on the study in general: Reports indicated that malignant thyroid tumors showed significantly higher TCR beta diversity than benign nodules did, in blood and tumor.

Prior to thyroid surgery, none of the patients had received any treatment. V dropped 6 bases and J dropped 1; count of bases not matched to a gene: 10. Germline V gene lookup returns CDR1 LNHDA and CDR2 SQIVND (reference sequence). The CDR3 spans 16 residues. This clone was seen at least ten times. Its target is unknown. In the original analysis: The authors used CDR3 differences across clinicopathological groups to build a distant-metastasis classifier for papillary thyroid cancer. Through MiXCR, TCRdb re-clonotyped the PCR reads. The V and J calls and clone size are TCRdb's, not the authors'. The sample consists of approximately 13,000 clones, 12% of them appearing once.

Sequencing input: blood. The receptor's source is a female donor with papillary thyroid cancer or a benign thyroid nodule (not recorded which). Some clones in this sample may be carry-over from other donors' samples. This chain joins TRBV19 and TRBJ2-3; TRBD2 aligns across 7 bases. The CDR3: CASRPQGGVGTDTQYF. In DNA, the CDR3 is TGTGCCAGTAGACCCCAGGGAGGGGTTGGCACAGATACGCAGTATTTT.